This TCR beta chain emerged from a study of T cell clusters in autoimmune cytopenias. This CDR3 contains 16 residues. Germline V gene sequence: CDR1 SGHTA, CDR2 FQGNSA. On this clonotype itself: Antigen: not known.

Overall study findings and caveats: TRB repertoire shifts in secondary cytopenia and chronic lymphocytic leukemia mostly reflected lymphoma, not autoimmunity. Primary autoimmune cytopenia patients seemingly lacked the physiological T cell clusters found in healthy donors.

Each sample's input was 200 to 250 ng genomic DNA, 38,000 or so genome equivalents. Multiplex touch-down PCR amplified TRB using TRB-A and TRB-B pools in one tube. TCRdb processed the multiplex PCR reads again and assigns one entry to each CDR3 protein, with no DNA. The listing records approximately 12,000 distinct CDR3 sequences. These sequences were also reported in another study, on T cell repertoires in aging, cancer and after chemotherapy.

Sequencing was performed on peripheral blood. This TCR came from a human donor in good health. The rearrangement uses TRBV7-2 and TRBJ1-1; TCRdb indicates TRBD1, and absent DNA this call remains unverified. The CDR3 protein is CASSRYFRQGGTEAFF. Complete variable domain (other parts from reference TRBV7-2 and TRBJ1-1): GAGVSQSPSNKVTEKGKDVELRCDPISGHTALYWYRQSLGQGLEFLIYFQGNSAPDKSGLPSDRFSAERTGGSVSTLTIQRTQQEDSAVYLCASSRYFRQGGTEAFFGQGTRLTVV.